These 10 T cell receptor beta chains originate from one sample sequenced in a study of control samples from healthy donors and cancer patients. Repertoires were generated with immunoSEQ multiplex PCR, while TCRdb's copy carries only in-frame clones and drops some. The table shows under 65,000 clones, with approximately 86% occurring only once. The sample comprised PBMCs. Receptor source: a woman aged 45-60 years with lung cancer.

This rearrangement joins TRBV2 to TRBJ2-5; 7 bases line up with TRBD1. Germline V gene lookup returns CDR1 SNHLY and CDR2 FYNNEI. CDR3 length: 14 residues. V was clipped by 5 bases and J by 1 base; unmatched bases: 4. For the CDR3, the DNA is TGTGCCAGCAGTCTGACAGGGACCCAAGAGACCCAGTACTTC. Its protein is CASSLTGTQETQYF.

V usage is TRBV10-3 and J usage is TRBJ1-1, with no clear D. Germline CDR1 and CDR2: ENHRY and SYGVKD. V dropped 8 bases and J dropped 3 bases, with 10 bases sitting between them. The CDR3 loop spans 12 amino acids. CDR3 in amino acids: CAIGKWDTEAFF. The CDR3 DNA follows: TGTGCCATCGGCAAGTGGGACACTGAAGCTTTCTTT.

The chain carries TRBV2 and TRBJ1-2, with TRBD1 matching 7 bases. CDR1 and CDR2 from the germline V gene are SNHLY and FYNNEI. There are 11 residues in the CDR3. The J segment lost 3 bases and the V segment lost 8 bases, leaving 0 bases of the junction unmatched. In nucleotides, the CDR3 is TGTGCCAGCGGACAGGACTATGGCTACACCTTC. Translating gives CASGQDYGYTF. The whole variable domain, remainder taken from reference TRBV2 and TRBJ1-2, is EPEVTQTPSHQVTQMGQEVILRCVPISNHLYFYWYRQILGQKVEFLVSFYNNEISEKSEIFDDQFSVERPDGSNFTLKIRSTKLEDSAMYFCASGQDYGYTFGSGTRLTVV.

CDR3 region: CASSLPEDRGKSIDQPQHF. CDR3 coding DNA: TGTGCCAGCAGTTTACCCGAGGACAGGGGGAAATCCATCGATCAGCCCCAGCATTTT. The rearrangement links TRBV6-2 or TRBV6-3 to TRBJ1-5; 10 nucleotides agree with TRBD1. CDR1 and CDR2 (germline): MNHEY, SVGEGT. The CDR3 totals 19 residues. Unmatched junction bases numbered 17, after V lost 4 bases and J lost 5 bases.

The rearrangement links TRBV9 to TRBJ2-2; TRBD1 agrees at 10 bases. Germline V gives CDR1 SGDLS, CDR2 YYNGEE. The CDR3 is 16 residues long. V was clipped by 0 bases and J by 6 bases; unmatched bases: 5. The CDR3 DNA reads TGTGCCAGCAGCGTAGGGGGGACAGGGGCTGCCGGGGAGCTGTTTTTT. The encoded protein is CASSVGGTGAAGELFF.

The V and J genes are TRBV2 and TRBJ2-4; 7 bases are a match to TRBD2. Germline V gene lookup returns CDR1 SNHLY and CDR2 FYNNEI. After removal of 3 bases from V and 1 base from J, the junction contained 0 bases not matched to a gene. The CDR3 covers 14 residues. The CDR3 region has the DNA TGTGCCAGCAGTGACGGGGGGGCCAAAAACATTCAGTACTTC. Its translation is CASSDGGAKNIQYF. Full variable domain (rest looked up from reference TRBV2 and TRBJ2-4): EPEVTQTPSHQVTQMGQEVILRCVPISNHLYFYWYRQILGQKVEFLVSFYNNEISEKSEIFDDQFSVERPDGSNFTLKIRSTKLEDSAMYFCASSDGGAKNIQYFGAGTRLSVL.

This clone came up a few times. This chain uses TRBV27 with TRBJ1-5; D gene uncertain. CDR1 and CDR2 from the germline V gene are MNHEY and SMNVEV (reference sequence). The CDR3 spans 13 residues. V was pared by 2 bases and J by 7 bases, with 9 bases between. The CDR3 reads CASSLLGKQPQHF. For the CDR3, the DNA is TGTGCCAGCAGTTTACTCGGTAAGCAGCCCCAGCATTTT.

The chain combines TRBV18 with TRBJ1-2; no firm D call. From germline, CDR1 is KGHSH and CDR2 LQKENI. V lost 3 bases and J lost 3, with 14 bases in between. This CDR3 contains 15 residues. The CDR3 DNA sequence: TGTGCCAGCTCACCCTCGACCGGGGTTGACTATGGCTACACCTTC. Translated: CASSPSTGVDYGYTF.

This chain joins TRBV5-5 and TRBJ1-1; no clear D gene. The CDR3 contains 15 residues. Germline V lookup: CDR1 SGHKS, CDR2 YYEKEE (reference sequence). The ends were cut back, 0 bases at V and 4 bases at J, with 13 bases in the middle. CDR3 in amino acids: CASSLAPGGITEAFF. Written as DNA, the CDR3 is TGTGCCAGCAGCTTGGCACCGGGAGGCATCACTGAAGCTTTCTTT.

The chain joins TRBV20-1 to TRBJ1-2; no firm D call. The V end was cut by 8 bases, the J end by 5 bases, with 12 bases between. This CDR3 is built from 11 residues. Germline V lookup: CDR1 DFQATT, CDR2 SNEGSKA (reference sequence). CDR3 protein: CSTPSVYGYTF. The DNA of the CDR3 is TGCAGTACCCCAAGTGTTTATGGCTACACCTTC.